This record covers a single TCR beta chain. Its antigen is not identified. The data belong to a study of radiation and T cells in renal cell carcinoma. Regarding the study as a whole: In blood, top tumor clones expanded by 2 weeks, shrinking by 4.

The data were produced by immunoSEQ multiplex PCR, yet TCRdb's version contains in-frame clones alone and is incomplete. The repertoire holds 60,000 or so clones, around 80% seen once, with about 6.4% in the top ten. The time point here: blood 4 weeks post-SBRT, at nephrectomy. Treatment noted: 15 Gy SBRT to primary tumor, nephrectomy 4 weeks later. Germline assignment: CDR1 MDHEN and CDR2 SYDVKM. V shed 8 bases and J shed 0 bases, with 23 bases lying between them. CDR3 length equals 18 residues. This specimen consisted of blood, obtained from a patient whose treatment included radiotherapy and nephrectomy. The rearrangement links TRBV28 to TRBJ2-1; D possibly corresponds to TRBD1 (7 bases). This receptor was identified in a man aged 60-69 years with renal cell carcinoma. CDR3 in DNA: TGTGCCAGCGAGGGGGCGGTTCTCGCGGGGTTCTCCTACAATGAGCAGTTCTTC. This gives the protein CASEGAVLAGFSYNEQFF.